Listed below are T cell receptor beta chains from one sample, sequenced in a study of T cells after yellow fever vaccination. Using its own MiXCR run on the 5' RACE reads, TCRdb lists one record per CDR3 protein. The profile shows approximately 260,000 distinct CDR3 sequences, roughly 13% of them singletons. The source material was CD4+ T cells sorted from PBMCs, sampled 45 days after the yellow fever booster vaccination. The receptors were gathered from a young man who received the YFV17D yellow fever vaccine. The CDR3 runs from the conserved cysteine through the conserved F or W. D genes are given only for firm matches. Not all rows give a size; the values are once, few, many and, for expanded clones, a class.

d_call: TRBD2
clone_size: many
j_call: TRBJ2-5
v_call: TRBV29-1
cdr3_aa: CSVERGRRETQYF
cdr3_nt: TGCAGCGTTGAACGCGGGAGGCGTGAGACCCAGTACTTC

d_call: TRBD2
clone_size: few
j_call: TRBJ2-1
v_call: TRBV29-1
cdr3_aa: CSESLAGSNEQFF
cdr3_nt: TGCAGCGAATCACTAGCGGGGTCTAATGAGCAGTTCTTC

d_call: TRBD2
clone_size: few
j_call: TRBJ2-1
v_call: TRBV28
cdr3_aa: CASSLGLAGTEFF
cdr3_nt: TGTGCCAGCAGTCTCGGACTAGCGGGGACGGAGTTCTTC

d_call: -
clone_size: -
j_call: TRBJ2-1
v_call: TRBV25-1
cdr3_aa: CASRSNGDSYNEQFF
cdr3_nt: TGTGCCAGCAGGTCTAATGGCGACTCCTACAATGAGCAGTTCTTC

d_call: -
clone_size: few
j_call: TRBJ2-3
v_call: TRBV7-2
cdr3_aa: CASRRDRSTDTQYF
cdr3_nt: TGTGCCAGCAGGAGGGACCGTAGCACAGATACGCAGTATTTT

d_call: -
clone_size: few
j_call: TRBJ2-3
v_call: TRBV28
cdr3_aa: CASSLERATQYF
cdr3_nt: TGTGCCAGCAGTTTAGAAAGGGCTACGCAGTATTTT

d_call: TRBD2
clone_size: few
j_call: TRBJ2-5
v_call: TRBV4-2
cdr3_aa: CASSPGAGLAAQETQYF
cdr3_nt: TGTGCCAGCAGCCCAGGAGCCGGACTAGCAGCCCAAGAGACCCAGTACTTC

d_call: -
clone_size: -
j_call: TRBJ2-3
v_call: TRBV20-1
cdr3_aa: CSALEPPGHRTDTQYF
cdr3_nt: TGCAGTGCTTTGGAACCGCCGGGACACCGCACAGATACGCAGTATTTT

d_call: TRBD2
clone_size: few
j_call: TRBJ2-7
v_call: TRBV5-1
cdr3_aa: CASSEQPSGSSYEQYF
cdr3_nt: TGCGCCAGCAGCGAGCAACCTAGCGGGAGCTCCTACGAGCAGTACTTC

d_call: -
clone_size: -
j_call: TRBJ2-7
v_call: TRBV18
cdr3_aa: CASSPSDTRGQYF
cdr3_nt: TGTGCCAGCTCACCGAGCGACACACGAGGGCAGTACTTC

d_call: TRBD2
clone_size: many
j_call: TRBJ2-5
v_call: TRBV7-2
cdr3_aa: CASSSGGQETQYF
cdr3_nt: TGTGCCAGCAGCTCGGGGGGACAAGAGACCCAGTACTTC

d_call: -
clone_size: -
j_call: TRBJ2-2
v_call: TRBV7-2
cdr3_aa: CASSLTPGDTGELFF
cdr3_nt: TGTGCCAGCAGCTTAACCCCGGGGGACACCGGGGAGCTGTTTTTT

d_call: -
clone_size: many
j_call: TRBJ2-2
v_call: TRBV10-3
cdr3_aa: CAISERGGTGELFF
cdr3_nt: TGTGCCATCAGTGAGAGAGGGGGCACCGGGGAGCTGTTTTTT

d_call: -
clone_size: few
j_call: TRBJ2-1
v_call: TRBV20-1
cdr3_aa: CSAREDQGFSYNEQFF
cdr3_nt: TGCAGTGCTAGAGAAGACCAGGGTTTCTCCTACAATGAGCAGTTCTTC

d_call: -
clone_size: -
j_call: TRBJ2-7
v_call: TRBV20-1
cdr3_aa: CSALGRVGFYEQYF
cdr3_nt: TGCAGTGCTCTTGGTCGAGTCGGGTTCTACGAGCAGTACTTC

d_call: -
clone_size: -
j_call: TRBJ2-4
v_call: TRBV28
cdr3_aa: CASSSRDIQYF
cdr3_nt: TGTGCCAGCAGTTCCAGGGACATTCAGTACTTC

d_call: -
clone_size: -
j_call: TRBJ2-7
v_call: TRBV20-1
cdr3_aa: CSATLPGRRGGEQYF
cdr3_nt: TGCAGTGCCACCCTGCCGGGAAGAAGAGGCGGCGAGCAGTACTTC

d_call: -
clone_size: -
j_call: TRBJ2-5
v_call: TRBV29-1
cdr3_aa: CSVEPLGGRTGKTKYF
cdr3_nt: TGCAGCGTTGAACCCTTGGGGGGACGGACGGGGAAGACCAAGTACTTC

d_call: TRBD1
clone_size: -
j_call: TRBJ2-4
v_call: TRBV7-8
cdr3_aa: CASSSGQGFSGAKNIQYF
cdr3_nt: TGTGCCAGCAGCTCGGGACAGGGTTTTTCAGGAGCCAAAAACATTCAGTACTTC

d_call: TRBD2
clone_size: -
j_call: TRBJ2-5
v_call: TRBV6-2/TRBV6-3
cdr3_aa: CASQAGVETQYF
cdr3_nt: TGTGCCAGCCAAGCGGGAGTAGAGACCCAGTACTTC

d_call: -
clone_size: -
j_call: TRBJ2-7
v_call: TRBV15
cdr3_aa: CATSRVPQGPQTYEQYF
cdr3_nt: TGTGCCACCAGCAGAGTCCCCCAGGGTCCGCAAACCTACGAGCAGTACTTC

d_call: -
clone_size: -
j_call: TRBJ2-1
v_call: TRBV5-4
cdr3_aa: CASSLFVRADNEQFF
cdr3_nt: TGTGCCAGCAGCTTGTTTGTCAGGGCAGATAATGAGCAGTTCTTC

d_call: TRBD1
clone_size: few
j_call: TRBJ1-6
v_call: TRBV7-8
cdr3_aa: CASSFTGDNSPLHF
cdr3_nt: TGTGCCAGCAGCTTTACAGGGGACAATTCACCCCTCCACTTT

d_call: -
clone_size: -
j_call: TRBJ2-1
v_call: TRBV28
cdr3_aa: CASSLPSGNGGEQFF
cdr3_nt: TGTGCCAGCAGTTTACCGTCCGGGAACGGTGGTGAGCAGTTCTTC

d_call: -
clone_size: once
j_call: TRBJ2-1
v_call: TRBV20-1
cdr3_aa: CSSRAPGATHNNEQFF
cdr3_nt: TGCAGTTCTAGAGCCCCCGGGGCAACACATAACAATGAGCAGTTCTTC

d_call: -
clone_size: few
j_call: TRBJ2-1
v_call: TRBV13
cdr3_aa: CASTLASRGYNEQFF
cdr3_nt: TGTGCCAGCACCCTAGCCTCGAGGGGTTACAATGAGCAGTTCTTC

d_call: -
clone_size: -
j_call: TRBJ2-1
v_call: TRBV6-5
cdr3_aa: CASSYSDHYNEQFF
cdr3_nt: TGTGCCAGCAGTTACTCTGACCATTACAATGAGCAGTTCTTC

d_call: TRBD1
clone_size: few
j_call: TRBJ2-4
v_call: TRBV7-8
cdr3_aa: CASSPSKTGRNLAKNIQYF
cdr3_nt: TGTGCCAGCAGCCCAAGCAAGACAGGGCGAAATCTAGCCAAAAACATTCAGTACTTC

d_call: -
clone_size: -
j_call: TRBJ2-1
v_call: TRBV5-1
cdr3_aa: CASRLEGVEQFF
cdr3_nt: TGCGCCAGCAGGTTAGAGGGCGTTGAGCAGTTCTTC

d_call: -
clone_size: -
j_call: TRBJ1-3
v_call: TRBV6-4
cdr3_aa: CASSDTNGASGLYF
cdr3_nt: TGTGCCAGCAGTGACACCAATGGAGCGTCAGGGCTTTATTTT

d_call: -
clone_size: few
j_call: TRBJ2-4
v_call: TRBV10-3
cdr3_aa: CAIRNRDIQYF
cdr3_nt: TGTGCCATCAGAAACAGGGACATTCAGTACTTC

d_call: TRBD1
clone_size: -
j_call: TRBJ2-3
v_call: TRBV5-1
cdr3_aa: CASSPGLGQGLTDTQYF
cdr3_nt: TGCGCCAGCAGCCCTGGCCTGGGACAGGGGTTGACAGATACGCAGTATTTT

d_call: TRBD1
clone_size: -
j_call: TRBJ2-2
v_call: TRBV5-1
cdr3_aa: CASSLTITGGNTGELFF
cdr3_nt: TGCGCCAGCAGCTTGACAATAACAGGGGGCAACACCGGGGAGCTGTTTTTT

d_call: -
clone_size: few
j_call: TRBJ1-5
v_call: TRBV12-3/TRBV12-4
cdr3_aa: CASSLQGMYQPQHF
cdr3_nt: TGTGCCAGCAGTTTACAGGGGATGTATCAGCCCCAGCATTTT

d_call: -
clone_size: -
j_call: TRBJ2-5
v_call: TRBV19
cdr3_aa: CASSTGAVETQYF
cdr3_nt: TGTGCCAGTAGTACTGGGGCGGTGGAGACCCAGTACTTC

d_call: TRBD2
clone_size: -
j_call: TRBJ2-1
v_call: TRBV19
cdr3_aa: CASGQRETFYNEQFF
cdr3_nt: TGTGCCAGTGGACAGCGGGAGACGTTTTACAATGAGCAGTTCTTC

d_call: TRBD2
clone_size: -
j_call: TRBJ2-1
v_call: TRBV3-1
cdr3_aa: CASSQGTSGRASEQFF
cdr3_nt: TGTGCCAGCAGCCAAGGAACTAGCGGGAGGGCCTCTGAGCAGTTCTTC

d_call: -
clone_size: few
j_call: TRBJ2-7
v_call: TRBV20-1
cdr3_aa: CSARLNFNPYEQYF
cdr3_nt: TGCAGTGCTAGACTCAATTTCAATCCCTACGAGCAGTACTTC

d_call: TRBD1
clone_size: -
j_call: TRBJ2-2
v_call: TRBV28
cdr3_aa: CASSSPGQGVGELFF
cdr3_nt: TGTGCCAGCAGTTCTCCGGGACAGGGCGTCGGGGAGCTGTTTTTT

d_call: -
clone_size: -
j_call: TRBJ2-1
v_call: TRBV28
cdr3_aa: CAMGPALLGQTYNEQFF
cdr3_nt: TGTGCCATGGGCCCTGCACTCCTAGGACAGACGTACAATGAGCAGTTCTTC

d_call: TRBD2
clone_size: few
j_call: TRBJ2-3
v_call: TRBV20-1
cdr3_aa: CSVPTSGSWSDTQYF
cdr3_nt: TGCAGTGTCCCCACTAGCGGGAGTTGGTCAGATACGCAGTATTTT

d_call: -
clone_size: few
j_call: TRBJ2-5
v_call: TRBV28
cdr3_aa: CASSSPRKTQYF
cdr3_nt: TGTGCCAGCAGTTCACCGCGGAAGACCCAGTACTTC